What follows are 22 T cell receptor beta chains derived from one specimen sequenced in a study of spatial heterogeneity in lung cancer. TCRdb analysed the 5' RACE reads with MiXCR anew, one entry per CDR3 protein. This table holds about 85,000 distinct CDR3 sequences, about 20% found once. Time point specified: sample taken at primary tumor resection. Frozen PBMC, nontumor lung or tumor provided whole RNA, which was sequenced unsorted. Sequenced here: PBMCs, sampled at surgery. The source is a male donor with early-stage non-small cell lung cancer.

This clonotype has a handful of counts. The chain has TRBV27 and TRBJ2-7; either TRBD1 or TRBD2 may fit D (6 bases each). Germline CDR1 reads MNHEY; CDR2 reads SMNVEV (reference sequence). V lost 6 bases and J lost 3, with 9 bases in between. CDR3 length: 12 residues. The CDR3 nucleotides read TGTGCCAGCAGAGGAGGGGGCTACGAGCAGTACTTC. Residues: CASRGGGYEQYF.

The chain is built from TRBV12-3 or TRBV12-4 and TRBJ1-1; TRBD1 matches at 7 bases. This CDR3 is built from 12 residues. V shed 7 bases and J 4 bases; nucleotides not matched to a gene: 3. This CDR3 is CASKGGITEAFF. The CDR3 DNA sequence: TGTGCCAGCAAAGGGGGCATCACTGAAGCTTTCTTT.

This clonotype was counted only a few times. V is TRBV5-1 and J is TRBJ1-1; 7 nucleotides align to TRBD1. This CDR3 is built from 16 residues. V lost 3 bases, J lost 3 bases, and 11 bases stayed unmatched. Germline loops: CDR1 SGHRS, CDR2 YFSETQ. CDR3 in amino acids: CASSSTPGQIDTEAFF. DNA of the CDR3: TGCGCCAGCAGCTCGACCCCGGGACAGATTGACACTGAAGCTTTCTTT. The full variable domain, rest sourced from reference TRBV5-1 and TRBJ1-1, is KAGVTQTPRYLIKTRGQQVTLSCSPISGHRSVSWYQQTPGQGLQFLFEYFSETQRNKGNFPGRFSGRQFSNSRSEMNVSTLELGDSALYLCASSSTPGQIDTEAFFGQGTRLTVV.

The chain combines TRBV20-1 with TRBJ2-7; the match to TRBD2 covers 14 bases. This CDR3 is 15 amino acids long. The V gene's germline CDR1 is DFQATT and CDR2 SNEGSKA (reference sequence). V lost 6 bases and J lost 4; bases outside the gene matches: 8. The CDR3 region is CSATWTSGRLYEQYF. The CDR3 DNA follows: TGCAGTGCAACCTGGACTAGCGGGAGGCTATACGAGCAGTACTTC.

The CDR3 DNA follows: TGCGCCAGCAGTGAGCCTGGCGGGGCTCCCAATGAGCAGTTCTTC. This sequence encodes CASSEPGGAPNEQFF. This sequence joins TRBV10-2 and TRBJ2-1; maybe TRBD2 (6 bases). The length of the CDR3 is 15 residues. The germline gives CDR1 WSHSY, CDR2 SAAADI. Trimming stripped 2 bases from V and 6 bases from J, with 14 bases between.

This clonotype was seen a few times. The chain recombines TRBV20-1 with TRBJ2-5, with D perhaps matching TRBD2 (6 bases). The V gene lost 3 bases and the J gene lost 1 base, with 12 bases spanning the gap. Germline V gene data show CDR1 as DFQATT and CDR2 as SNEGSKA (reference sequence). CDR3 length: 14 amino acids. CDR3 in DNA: TGCAGTGCTAGGTTGGCTAGCGCCCAAGAGACCCAGTACTTC. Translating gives CSARLASAQETQYF.

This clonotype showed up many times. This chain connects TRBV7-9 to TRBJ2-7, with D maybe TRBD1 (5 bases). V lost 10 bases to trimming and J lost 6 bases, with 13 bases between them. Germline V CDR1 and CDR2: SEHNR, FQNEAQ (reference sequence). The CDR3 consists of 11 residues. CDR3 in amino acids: CATSRASEQYF. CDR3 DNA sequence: TGTGCCACCTCCAGGGCAAGCGAGCAGTACTTC.

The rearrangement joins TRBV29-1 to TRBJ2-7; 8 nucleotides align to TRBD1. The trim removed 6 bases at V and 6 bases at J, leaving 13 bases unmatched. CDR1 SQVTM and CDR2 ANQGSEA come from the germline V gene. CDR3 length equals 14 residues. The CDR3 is CSVGQGVSVGEQYF. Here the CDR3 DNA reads TGCAGCGTCGGACAGGGAGTGAGCGTAGGCGAGCAGTACTTC.

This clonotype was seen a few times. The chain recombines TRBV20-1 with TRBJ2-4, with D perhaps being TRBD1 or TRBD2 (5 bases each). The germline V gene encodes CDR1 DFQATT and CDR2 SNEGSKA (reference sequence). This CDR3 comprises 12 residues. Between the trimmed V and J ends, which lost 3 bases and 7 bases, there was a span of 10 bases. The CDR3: CSASGEGNIQYF. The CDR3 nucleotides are TGCAGTGCTAGTGGTGAGGGGAACATTCAGTACTTC.

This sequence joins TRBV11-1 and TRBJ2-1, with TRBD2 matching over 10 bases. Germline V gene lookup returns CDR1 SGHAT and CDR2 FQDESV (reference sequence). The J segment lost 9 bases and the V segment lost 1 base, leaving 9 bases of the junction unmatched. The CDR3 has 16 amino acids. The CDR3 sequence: CASSLGLAGAPGEQFF. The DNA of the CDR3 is TGTGCCAGCAGCTTAGGGCTAGCGGGGGCCCCTGGTGAGCAGTTCTTC.

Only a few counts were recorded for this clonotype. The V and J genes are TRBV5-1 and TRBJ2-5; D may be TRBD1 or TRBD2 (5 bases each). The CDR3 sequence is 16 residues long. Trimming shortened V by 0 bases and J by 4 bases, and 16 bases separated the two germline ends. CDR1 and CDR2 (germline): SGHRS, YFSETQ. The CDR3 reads CASSLAFGMGPETQYF. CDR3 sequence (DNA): TGCGCCAGCAGCTTGGCTTTCGGGATGGGGCCAGAGACCCAGTACTTC.

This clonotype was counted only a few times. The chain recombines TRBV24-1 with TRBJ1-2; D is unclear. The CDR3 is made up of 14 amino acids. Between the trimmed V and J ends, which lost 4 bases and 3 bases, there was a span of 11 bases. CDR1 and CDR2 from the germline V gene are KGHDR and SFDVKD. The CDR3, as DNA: TGTGCCACCAGTGAACCACCACGGGACTATGGCTACACCTTC. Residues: CATSEPPRDYGYTF.

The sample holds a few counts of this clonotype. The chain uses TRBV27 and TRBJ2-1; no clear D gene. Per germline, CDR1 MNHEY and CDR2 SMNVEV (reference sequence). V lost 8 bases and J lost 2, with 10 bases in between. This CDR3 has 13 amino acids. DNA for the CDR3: TGTGCCAGCCGGCCCGGACCCTACAATGAGCAGTTCTTC. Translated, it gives CASRPGPYNEQFF.

This CDR3 is CASSAGTVSYEQYF. CDR3 DNA: TGTGCCAGCAGCGCGGGGACAGTATCCTACGAGCAGTACTTC. The V call is TRBV9, the J call TRBJ2-7, with 7 bases that match TRBD1. CDR3 size: 14 residues. From germline, CDR1 is SGDLS and CDR2 YYNGEE. The V segment lost 3 bases and the J segment 1 base; nucleotides outside the gene matches: 4.

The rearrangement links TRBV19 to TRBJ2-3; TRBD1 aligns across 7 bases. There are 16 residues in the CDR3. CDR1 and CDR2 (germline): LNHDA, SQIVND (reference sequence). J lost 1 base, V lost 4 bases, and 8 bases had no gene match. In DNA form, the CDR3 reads TGTGCCAGTAGTACCGGACAGGACTTCGGCACAGATACGCAGTATTTT. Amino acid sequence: CASSTGQDFGTDTQYF.

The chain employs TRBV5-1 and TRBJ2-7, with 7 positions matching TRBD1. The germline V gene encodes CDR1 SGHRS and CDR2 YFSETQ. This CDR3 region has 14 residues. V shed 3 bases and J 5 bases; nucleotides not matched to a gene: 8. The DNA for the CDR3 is TGCGCCAGCAGCTCGGGACAGAATCGTAACGAGCAGTACTTC. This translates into CASSSGQNRNEQYF.

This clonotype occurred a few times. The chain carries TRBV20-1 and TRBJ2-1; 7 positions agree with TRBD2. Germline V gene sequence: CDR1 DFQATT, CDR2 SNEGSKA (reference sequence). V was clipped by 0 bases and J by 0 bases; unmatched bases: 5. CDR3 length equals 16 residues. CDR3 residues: CSARDLRGSSYNEQFF. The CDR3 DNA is TGCAGTGCTAGAGATCTGCGGGGGAGCTCCTACAATGAGCAGTTCTTC.

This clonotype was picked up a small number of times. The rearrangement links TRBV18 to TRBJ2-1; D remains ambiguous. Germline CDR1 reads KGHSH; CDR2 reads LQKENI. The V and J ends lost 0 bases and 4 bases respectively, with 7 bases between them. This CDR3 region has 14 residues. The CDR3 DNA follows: TGTGCCAGCTCACCACCCCCAGGTTACAATGAGCAGTTCTTC. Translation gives CASSPPPGYNEQFF.

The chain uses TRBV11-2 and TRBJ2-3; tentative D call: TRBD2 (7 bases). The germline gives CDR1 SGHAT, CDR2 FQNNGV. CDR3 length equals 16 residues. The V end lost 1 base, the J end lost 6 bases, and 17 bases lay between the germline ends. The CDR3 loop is CASSLVPGEGRDTQYF. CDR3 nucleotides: TGTGCCAGCAGCTTAGTCCCAGGGGAGGGTCGGGATACGCAGTATTTT.

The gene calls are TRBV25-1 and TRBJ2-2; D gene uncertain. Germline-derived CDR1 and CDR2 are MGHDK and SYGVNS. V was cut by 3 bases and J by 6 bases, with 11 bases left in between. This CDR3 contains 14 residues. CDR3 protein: CASSDAQFAGELFF. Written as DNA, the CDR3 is TGTGCCAGCAGTGATGCGCAGTTCGCCGGGGAGCTGTTTTTT.

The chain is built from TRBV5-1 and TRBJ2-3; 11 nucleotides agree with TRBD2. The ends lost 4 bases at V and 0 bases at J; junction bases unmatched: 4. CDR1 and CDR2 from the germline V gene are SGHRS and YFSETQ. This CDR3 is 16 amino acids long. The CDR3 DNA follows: TGCGCCAGCAGCCCGGGACTAGCGGCTAGCACAGATACGCAGTATTTT. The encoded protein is CASSPGLAASTDTQYF.

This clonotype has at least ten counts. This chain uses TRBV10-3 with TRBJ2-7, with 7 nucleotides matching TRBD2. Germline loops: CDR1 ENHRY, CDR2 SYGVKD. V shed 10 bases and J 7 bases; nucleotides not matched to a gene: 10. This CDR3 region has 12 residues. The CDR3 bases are TGTGCCACCTACCGAAGCGGGGTAGAGCAGTACTTC. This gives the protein CATYRSGVEQYF.